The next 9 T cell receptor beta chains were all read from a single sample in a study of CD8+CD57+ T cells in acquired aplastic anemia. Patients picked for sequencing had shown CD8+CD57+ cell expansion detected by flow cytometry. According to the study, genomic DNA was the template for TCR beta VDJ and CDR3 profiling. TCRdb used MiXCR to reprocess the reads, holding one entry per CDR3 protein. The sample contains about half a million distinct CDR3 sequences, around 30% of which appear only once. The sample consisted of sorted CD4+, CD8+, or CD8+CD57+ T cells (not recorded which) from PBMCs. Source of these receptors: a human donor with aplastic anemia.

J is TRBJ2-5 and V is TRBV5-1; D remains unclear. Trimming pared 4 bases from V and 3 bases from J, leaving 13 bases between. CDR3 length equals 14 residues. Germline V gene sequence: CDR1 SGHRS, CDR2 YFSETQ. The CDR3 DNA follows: TGCGCCAGCAGCCTTTTCGCCGTAGAAGAGACCCAGTACTTC. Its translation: CASSLFAVEETQYF. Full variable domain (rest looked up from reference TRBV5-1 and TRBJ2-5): KAGVTQTPRYLIKTRGQQVTLSCSPISGHRSVSWYQQTPGQGLQFLFEYFSETQRNKGNFPGRFSGRQFSNSRSEMNVSTLELGDSALYLCASSLFAVEETQYFGPGTRLLVL.

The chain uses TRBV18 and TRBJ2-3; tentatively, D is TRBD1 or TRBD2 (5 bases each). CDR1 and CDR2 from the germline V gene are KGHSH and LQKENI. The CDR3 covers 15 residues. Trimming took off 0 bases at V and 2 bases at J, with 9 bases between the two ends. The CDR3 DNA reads TGTGCCAGCTCACCACCGAGGGGAACCACAGATACGCAGTATTTT. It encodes CASSPPRGTTDTQYF.

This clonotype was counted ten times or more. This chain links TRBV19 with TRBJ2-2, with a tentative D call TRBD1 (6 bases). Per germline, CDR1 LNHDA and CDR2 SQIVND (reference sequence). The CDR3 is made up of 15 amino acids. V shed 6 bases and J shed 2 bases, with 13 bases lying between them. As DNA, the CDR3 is TGTGCCAGTAGCGTGACAGGATTCAACACCGGGGAGCTGTTTTTT. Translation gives CASSVTGFNTGELFF.

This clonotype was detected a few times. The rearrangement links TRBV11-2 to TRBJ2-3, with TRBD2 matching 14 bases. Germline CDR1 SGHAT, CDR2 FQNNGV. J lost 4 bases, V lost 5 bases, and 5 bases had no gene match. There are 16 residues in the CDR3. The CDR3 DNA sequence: TGTGCCAGCAGCGAAGGACTAGCGGGGGGCCCAGATACGCAGTATTTT. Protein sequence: CASSEGLAGGPDTQYF.

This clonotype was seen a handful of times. Written as DNA, the CDR3 is TGTGCCAGCAGGGGGCCTAACTTGAACACCGGGGAGCTGTTTTTT. Translation gives CASRGPNLNTGELFF. The chain carries TRBV25-1 and TRBJ2-2; TRBD1 might be the D (5 bases). Trimming stripped 6 bases from V and 1 base from J, with 12 bases between. CDR3 size: 15 residues. CDR1 MGHDK and CDR2 SYGVNS come from the germline V gene.

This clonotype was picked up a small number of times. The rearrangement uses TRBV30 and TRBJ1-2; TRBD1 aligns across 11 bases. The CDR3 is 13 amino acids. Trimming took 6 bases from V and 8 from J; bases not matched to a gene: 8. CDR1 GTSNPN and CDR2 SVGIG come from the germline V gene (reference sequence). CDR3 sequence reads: CACYGQGARGYTF. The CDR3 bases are TGTGCCTGCTACGGACAGGGGGCGAGAGGCTACACCTTC.

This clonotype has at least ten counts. The CDR3 spells CSASEGGENAQHF. As DNA, the CDR3 is TGCAGTGCTAGTGAGGGGGGGGAGAACGCCCAGCATTTT. The rearrangement links TRBV20-1 to TRBJ1-5, with TRBD1 as a possible D gene (6 bases). V lost 3 bases to trimming and J lost 11 bases, with 17 bases between them. Germline V gene sequence: CDR1 DFQATT, CDR2 SNEGSKA (reference sequence). CDR3 length: 13 amino acids.

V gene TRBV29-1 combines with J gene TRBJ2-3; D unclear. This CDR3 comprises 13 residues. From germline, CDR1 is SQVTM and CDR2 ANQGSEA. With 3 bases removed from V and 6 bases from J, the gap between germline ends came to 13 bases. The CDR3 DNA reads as TGCAGCGTTGACTCCTTAGCTTCGGATACGCAGTATTTT. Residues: CSVDSLASDTQYF.

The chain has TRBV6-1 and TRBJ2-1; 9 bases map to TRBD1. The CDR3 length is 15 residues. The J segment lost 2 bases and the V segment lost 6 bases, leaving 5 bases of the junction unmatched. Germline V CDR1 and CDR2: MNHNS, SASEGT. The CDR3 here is CASSGRDRAYNEQFF. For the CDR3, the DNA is TGTGCCAGCAGCGGCCGGGACAGGGCCTACAATGAGCAGTTCTTC.